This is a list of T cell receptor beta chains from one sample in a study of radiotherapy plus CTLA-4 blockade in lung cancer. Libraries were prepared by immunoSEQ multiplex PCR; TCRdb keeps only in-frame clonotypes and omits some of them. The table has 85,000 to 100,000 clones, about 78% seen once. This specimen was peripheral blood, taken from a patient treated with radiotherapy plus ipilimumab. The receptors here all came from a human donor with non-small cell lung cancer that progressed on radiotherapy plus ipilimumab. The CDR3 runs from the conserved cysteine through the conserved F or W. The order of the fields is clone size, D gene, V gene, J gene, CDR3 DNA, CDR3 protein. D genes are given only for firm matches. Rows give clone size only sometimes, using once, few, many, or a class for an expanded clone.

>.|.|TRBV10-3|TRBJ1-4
TGTGCCATCAGTGACCCTCAGGCCCCCGACGGTAATGAAAAACTGTTTTTT
CAISDPQAPDGNEKLFF
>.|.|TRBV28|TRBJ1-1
TGTGCCAGCAGTTTCGGGGGGGGCACTGAAGCTTTCTTT
CASSFGGGTEAFF
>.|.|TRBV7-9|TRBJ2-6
TGTGCCAGCAGCTTAGCCCCGCCGGAGTCTGGGGCCAACGTCCTGACTTTC
CASSLAPPESGANVLTF
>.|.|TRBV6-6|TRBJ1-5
TGTGCCACCTCCGGGGGCAGGGCGGTTCAGCCCCAGCATTTT
CATSGGRAVQPQHF
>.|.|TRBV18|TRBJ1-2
TGTGCCAGCTCACCGGAAACCTCACGGACCTATGGCTACACCTTC
CASSPETSRTYGYTF
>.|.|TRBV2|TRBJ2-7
TGTGCCAGCAGTCTCATTGGTTACGAGCAGTACTTC
CASSLIGYEQYF
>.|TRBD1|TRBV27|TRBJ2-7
TGTGCCAGCAGTCCCGGGACAGCCTACGAGCAGTACTTC
CASSPGTAYEQYF
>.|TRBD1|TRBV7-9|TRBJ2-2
TGTGCCAGCAGCCGGGTGGCAGGGGGCACCGGGGAGCTGTTTTTT
CASSRVAGGTGELFF
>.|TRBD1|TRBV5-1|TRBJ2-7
TGCGCCAGCAGCTTGGTAGGGACAGGTACCTACGAGCAGTACTTC
CASSLVGTGTYEQYF
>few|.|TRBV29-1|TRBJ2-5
TGCAGCGTTTGGTCCGGGACCCAGTACTTC
CSVWSGTQYF
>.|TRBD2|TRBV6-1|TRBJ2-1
TGTGCCAGCAGTGGCATGACTAGCGGGAGGGGGCTTGAGCAGTTCTTC
CASSGMTSGRGLEQFF
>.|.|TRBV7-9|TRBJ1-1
TGTGCCAGCAGGCCCGTCGGGGGGAACACTGAAGCTTTCTTT
CASRPVGGNTEAFF
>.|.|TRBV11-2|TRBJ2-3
TGTGCCAGCAGCGGAGCCCCAGGAGATACGCAGTATTTT
CASSGAPGDTQYF
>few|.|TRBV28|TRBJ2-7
TGTGCCAGCAGTCCCATCTCTTCAGGGAGGTGGGAGCAGTACTTC
CASSPISSGRWEQYF
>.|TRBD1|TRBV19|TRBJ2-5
TGTGCCAGTAGTTTGACAGGGGAGACCCAGTACTTC
CASSLTGETQYF
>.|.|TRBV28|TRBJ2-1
TGTGCCAGCAGCGCCGCGGGGAGACTTAATTACAATGAGCAGTTCTTC
CASSAAGRLNYNEQFF
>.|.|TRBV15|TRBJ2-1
TGTGCCACCAGCACCCAGGACACCTACAATGAGCAGTTCTTC
CATSTQDTYNEQFF
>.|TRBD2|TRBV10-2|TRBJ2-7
TGCGCCACCCTGGGAGCGGGAGGGTACGAGCAGTACTTC
CATLGAGGYEQYF
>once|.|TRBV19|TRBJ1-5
TGTGCCAGTAGGACCTCCTGGGATAGCAATCAGCCCCAGCATTTT
CASRTSWDSNQPQHF
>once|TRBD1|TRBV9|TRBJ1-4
TGTGCCAGCAGCGAGACAGGGGATAATGAAAAACTGTTTTTT
CASSETGDNEKLFF
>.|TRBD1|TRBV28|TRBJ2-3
TGTGCCAGCAGCCTAGGACAGGGGCCCACAGATACGCAGTATTTT
CASSLGQGPTDTQYF
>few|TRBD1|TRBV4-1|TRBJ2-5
TGTGCCAGCAGCCTAACGACAGGGGAGTTAGAGACCCAGTACTTC
CASSLTTGELETQYF
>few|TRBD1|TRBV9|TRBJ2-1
TGTGCCAGCAGCGCTCAGACAGGGTTGGGCAATGAGCAGTTCTTC
CASSAQTGLGNEQFF
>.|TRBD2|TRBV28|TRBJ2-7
TGTGCCAGTGGGACTAGCGAATTATACGAGCAGTACTTC
CASGTSELYEQYF
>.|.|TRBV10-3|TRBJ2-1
TGTGCCATCAGTGAGTCCTCCGACGACAATGAGCAGTTCTTC
CAISESSDDNEQFF
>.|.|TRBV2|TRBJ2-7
TGTGCCAGCAGTGATATCCAGGACCACTCCTACGAGCAGTACTTC
CASSDIQDHSYEQYF
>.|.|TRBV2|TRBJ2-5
TGTGCCAGCACTGTTGGCCTTGCCACGGAGACCCAGTACTTC
CASTVGLATETQYF
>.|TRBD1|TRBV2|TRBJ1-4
TGTGCCAGCAGAGAAAGGGGGCGGGGGGAAAAACTGTTTTTT
CASRERGRGEKLFF
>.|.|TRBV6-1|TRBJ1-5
TGTGCCAGCAGTCCAACGGATAGCAATCAGCCCCAGCATTTT
CASSPTDSNQPQHF
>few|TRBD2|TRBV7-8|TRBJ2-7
TGTGCCAGCACCCGGGAGACTAGCGCCAAGGAGCAGTACTTC
CASTRETSAKEQYF
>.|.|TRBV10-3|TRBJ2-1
TGTGCCATCAGTGAGTCCCTGGAGCTGCCCTACAATGAGCAGTTCTTC
CAISESLELPYNEQFF
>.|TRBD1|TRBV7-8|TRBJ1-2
TGTGCCAGCAGCTTAGAGGACAGGGCGGGCTACACCTTC
CASSLEDRAGYTF
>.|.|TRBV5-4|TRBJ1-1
TGTGCCAGCAGCTTGGACAGGATGAACACTGAAGCTTTCTTT
CASSLDRMNTEAFF
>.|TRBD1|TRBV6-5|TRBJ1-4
TGTGCCAGCAGTTTTAACGGACAGGGGGTCAAGGAAAAACTGTTTTTT
CASSFNGQGVKEKLFF
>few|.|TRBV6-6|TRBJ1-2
TGTGCCAGCAGTTACTCTAGCTTTAATAGCTATGGCTACACCTTC
CASSYSSFNSYGYTF
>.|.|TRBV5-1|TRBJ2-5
TGCGCCAGCAGCTTGGCGGGAGGGGGCCGGGAGACCCAGTACTTC
CASSLAGGGRETQYF
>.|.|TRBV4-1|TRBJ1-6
TGCGCCAGCAGCCAAGAGGAGGACGGATGGAATTCACCCCTCCACTTT
CASSQEEDGWNSPLHF
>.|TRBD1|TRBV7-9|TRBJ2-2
TGTGCCAGCAGCCTACCCCTCGGGACAGGGGCGCGCACCGGGGAGCTGTTTTTT
CASSLPLGTGARTGELFF
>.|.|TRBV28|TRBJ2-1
TGTGCCAGCAGTTTATCCCTAGCTGGGACACACAATGAGCAGTTCTTC
CASSLSLAGTHNEQFF
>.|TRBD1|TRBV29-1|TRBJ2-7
TGCAGCGCCGAGGGGACAGGGGACGAGCAGTACTTC
CSAEGTGDEQYF
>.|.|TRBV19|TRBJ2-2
TGTGCCAGTAGTATGGGTGGGACCGGGGAGCTGTTTTTT
CASSMGGTGELFF
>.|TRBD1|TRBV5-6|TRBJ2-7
TGTGCCAGCAGCTCCCACAGGGGCGAGCAGTACTTC
CASSSHRGEQYF
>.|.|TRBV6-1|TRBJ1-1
TGTGCCAGCAGTCCCCCTAACACTGAAGCTTTCTTT
CASSPPNTEAFF
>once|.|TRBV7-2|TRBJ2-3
TGTGCCAGCAGCTTAGCGCCGGGGGATACGCAGTATTTT
CASSLAPGDTQYF
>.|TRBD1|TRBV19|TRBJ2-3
TGTGCCAGCCGGGACAGGGGTACAGATACGCAGTATTTT
CASRDRGTDTQYF
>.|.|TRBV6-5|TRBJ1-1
TGTGCCAGCAGGGTCAGCGCTTTCTTT
CASRVSAFF
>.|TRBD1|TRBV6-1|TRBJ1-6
TGTGCCAGCAGTGAACAGGGGGCAGGGGGGAGGCCCCTCCACTTT
CASSEQGAGGRPLHF